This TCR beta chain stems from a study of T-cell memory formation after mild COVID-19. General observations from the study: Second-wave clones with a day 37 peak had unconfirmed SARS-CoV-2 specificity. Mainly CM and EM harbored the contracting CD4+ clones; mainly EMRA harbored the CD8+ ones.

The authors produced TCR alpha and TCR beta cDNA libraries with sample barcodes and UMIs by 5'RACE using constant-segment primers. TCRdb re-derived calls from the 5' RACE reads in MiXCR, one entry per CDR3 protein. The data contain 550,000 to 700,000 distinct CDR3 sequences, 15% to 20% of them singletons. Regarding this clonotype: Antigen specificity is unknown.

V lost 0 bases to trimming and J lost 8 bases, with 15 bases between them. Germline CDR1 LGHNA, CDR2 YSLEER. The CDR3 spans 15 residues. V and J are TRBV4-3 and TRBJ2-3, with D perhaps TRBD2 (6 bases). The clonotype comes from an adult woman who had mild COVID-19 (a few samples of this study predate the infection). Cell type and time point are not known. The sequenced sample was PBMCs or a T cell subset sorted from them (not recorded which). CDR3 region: CASSQDKPGVGTQYF. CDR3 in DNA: TGCGCCAGCAGCCAAGATAAGCCGGGAGTAGGTACGCAGTATTTT.